This TCR beta chain stems from a study of blood T cells in healthy people across ages. Study-wide results and caveats: The study found TCR beta diversity correlated strongly with naive T cell percentage.

Alongside a J-beta primer mix, a sample-barcoded 5' primer served in a second PCR lasting 7 to 11 cycles. TCRdb re-called the 5' RACE reads with MiXCR, one entry per CDR3 protein. This table holds around 850,000 distinct CDR3 sequences, roughly 35% found once. From germline, CDR1 is SEHNR and CDR2 FQNEAQ (reference sequence). The CDR3 totals 15 residues. V lost 2 bases and J 0 bases, leaving 7 bases between the germline ends. Concerning this clonotype itself: No antigen is known for it.

V and J are TRBV7-9 and TRBJ2-2; D call uncertain. Sequencing input: blood. This clonotype was obtained from a man in his late teens or twenties in good health. In DNA, the CDR3 is TGTGCCAGCAGCTTACAGATAACGAACACCGGGGAGCTGTTTTTT. Translation gives CASSLQITNTGELFF.